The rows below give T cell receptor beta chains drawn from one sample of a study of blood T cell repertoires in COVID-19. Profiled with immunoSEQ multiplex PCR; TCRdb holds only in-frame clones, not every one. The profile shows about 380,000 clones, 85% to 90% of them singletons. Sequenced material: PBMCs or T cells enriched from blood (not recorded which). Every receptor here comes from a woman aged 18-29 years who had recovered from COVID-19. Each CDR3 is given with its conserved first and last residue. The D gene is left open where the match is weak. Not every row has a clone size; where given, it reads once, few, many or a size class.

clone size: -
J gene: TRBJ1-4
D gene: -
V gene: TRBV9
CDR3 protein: CASSASPAGENEKLFF
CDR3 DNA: TGTGCCAGCAGCGCGAGCCCCGCAGGGGAGAACGAAAAACTGTTTTTT

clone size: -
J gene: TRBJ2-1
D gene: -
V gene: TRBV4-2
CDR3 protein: CASSREGRTSSYNEQFF
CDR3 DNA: TGTGCCAGCAGCCGTGAGGGGAGGACGAGCTCCTACAATGAGCAGTTCTTC

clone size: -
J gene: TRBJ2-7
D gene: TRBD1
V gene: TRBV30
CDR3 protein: CARSKGQGAHEQYF
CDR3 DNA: TGTGCCCGTTCTAAGGGACAGGGGGCCCACGAGCAGTACTTC

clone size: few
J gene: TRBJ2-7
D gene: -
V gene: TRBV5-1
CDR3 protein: CASSDGRVSYEQYF
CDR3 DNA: TGCGCCAGCAGCGACGGCCGGGTCTCCTACGAGCAGTACTTC

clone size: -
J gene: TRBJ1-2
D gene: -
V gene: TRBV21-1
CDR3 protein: CASSKLDCFYGYTF
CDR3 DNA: TGTGCCAGCAGCAAACTTGACTGTTTCTATGGCTACACCTTC

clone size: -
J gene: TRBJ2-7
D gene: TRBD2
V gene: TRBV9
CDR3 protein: CASSVEGTSGYEQYF
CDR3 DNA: TGTGCCAGCAGCGTAGAGGGGACTAGCGGTTACGAGCAGTACTTC

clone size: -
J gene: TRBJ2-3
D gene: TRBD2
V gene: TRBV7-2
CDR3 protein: CASSLTSGGPTDTQYF
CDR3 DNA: TGTGCCAGCAGCTTAACCAGCGGGGGGCCAACAGATACGCAGTATTTT

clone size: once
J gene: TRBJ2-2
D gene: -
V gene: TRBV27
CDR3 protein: CASSPDSRYPNTGELFF
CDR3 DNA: TGTGCCAGCAGTCCTGACAGTCGCTACCCGAACACCGGGGAGCTGTTTTTT

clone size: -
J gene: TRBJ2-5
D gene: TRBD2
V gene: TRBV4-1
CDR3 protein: CASSQDGASGQETQYF
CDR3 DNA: TGCGCCAGCAGCCAAGACGGGGCTAGCGGCCAAGAGACCCAGTACTTC

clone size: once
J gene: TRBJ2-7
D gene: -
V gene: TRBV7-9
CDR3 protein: CASSQQGKVYEQYF
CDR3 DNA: TGTGCCAGCAGCCAACAGGGAAAGGTCTACGAGCAGTACTTC

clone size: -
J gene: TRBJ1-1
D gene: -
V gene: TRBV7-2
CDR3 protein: CASSLVLSEGAEAFF
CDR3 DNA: TGTGCCAGCAGCTTAGTCCTTAGTGAGGGGGCTGAAGCTTTCTTT

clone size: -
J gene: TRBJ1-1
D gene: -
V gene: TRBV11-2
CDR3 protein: CASSLDRGGGTEAFF
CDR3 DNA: TGTGCCAGCAGCTTAGATAGAGGGGGGGGCACTGAAGCTTTCTTT

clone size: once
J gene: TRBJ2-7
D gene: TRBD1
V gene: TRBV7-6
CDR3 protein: CASSFIQGREDEQYF
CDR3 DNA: TGTGCCAGCAGCTTTATACAGGGGAGAGAGGACGAGCAGTACTTC

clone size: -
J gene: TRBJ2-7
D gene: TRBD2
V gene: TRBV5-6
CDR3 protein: CASKSGGAYEQYF
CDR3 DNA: TGTGCCAGCAAAAGCGGGGGAGCCTACGAGCAGTACTTC

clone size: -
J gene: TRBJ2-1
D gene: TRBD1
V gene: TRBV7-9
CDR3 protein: CASSPRTGIYEQFF
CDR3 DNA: TGTGCCAGCAGCCCCAGGACAGGGATTTACGAGCAGTTCTTC

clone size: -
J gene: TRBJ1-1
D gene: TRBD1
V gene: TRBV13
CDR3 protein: CASTDRVTEAFF
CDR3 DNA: TGTGCCAGCACGGACAGGGTCACTGAAGCTTTCTTT

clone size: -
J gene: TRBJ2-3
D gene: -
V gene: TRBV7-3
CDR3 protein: CASQDIPNTDTQYF
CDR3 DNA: TGTGCCAGTCAAGACATTCCAAACACAGATACGCAGTATTTT

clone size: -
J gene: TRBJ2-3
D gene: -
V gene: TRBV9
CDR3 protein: CASSASGGSGDTQYF
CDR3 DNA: TGTGCCAGCAGCGCCAGTGGAGGGTCCGGAGATACGCAGTATTTT

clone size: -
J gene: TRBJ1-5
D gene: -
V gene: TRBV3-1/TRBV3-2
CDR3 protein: CASSQDFRGTVTQPQHF
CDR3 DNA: TGTGCCAGCAGCCAAGATTTTCGGGGGACCGTGACTCAGCCCCAGCATTTT

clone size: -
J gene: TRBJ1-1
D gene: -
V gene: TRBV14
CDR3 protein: CASSRLQNTEAFF
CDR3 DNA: TGTGCCAGCAGCCGATTACAGAACACTGAAGCTTTCTTT

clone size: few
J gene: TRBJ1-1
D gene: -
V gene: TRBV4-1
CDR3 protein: CASSHGGTEAFF
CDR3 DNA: TGCGCCAGCAGCCATGGGGGGACTGAAGCTTTCTTT

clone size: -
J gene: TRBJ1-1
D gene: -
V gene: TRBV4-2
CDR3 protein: CASSQDKAPHTEAFF
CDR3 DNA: TGTGCCAGCAGCCAAGACAAAGCTCCGCACACTGAAGCTTTCTTT

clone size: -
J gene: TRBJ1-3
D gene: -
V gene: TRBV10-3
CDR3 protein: CAIRGPDLSNTIYF
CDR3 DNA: TGTGCCATCCGGGGTCCCGATCTTTCAAACACCATATATTTT